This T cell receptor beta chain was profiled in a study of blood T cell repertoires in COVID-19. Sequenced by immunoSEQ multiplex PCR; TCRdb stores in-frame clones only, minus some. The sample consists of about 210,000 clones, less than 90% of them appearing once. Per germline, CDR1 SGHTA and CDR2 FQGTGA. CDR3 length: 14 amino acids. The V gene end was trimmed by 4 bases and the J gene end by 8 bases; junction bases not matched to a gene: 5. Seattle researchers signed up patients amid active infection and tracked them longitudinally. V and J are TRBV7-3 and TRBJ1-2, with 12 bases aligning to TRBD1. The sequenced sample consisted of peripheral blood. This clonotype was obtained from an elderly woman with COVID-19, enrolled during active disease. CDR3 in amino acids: CASSSSGTGGGYTF. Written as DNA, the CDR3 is TGTGCCAGCAGCTCCTCCGGGACAGGGGGCGGCTACACCTTC. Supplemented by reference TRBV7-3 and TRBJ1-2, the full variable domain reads GAGVSQTPSNKVTEKGKYVELRCDPISGHTALYWYRQSLGQGPEFLIYFQGTGAADDSGLPNDRFFAVRPEGSVSTLKIQRTERGDSAVYLCASSSSGTGGGYTFGSGTRLTVV.